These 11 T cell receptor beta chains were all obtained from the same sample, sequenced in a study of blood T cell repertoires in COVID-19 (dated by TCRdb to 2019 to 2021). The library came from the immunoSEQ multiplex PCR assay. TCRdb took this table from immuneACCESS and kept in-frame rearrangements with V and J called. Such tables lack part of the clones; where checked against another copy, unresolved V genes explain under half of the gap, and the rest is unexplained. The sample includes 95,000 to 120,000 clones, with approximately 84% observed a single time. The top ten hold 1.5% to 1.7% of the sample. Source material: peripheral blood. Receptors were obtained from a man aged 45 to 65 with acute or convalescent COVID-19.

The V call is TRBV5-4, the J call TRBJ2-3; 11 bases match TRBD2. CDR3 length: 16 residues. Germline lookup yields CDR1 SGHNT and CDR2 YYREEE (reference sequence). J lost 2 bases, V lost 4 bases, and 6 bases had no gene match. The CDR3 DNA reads TGTGCCAGCAGCCCGACTAGCGGGGTCCACACAGATACGCAGTATTTT. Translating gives CASSPTSGVHTDTQYF.

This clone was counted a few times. The CDR3 region is CASSLSGNEQFF. CDR3 nucleotides: TGTGCCAGCAGCCTTAGCGGGAATGAGCAGTTCTTC. V and J are TRBV7-9 and TRBJ2-1; 7 bases line up with TRBD2. From germline, CDR1 is SEHNR and CDR2 FQNEAQ (reference sequence). The J segment lost 7 bases and the V segment lost 5 bases, leaving 2 bases of the junction unmatched. The CDR3 consists of 12 residues.

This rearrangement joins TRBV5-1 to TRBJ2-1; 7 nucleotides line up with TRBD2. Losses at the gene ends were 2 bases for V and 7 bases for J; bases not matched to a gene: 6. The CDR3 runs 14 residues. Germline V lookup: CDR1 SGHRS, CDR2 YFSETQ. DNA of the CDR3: TGCGCCAGCAGCTTCAGCCCCGGGGGGAATGAGCAGTTCTTC. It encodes CASSFSPGGNEQFF.

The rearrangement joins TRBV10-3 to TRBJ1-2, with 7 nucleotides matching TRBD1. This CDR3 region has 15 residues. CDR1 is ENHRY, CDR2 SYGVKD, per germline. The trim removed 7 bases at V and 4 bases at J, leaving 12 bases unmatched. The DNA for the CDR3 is TGTGCCATCAACCAAGCAGGGGGGCGGAGCTATGGCTACACCTTC. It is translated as CAINQAGGRSYGYTF.

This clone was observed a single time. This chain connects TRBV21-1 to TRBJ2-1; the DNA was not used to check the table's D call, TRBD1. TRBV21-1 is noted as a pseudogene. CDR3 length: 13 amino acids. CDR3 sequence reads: CASSKGQADEQFF. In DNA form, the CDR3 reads TGTGCCAGCAGCAAAGGGCAGGCTGATGAGCAGTTCTTC.

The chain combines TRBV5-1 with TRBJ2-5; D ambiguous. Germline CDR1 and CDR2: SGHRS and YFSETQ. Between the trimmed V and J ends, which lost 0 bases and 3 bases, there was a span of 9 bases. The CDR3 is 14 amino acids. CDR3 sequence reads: CASSLGRSKETQYF. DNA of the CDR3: TGCGCCAGCAGCTTGGGACGGAGTAAAGAGACCCAGTACTTC.

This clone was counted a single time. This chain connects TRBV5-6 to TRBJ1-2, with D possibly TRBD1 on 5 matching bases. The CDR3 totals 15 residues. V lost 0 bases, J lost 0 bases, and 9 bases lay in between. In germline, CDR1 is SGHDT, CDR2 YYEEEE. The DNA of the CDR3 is TGTGCCAGCAGCTTGGGGCGCAGGGCTAACTATGGCTACACCTTC. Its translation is CASSLGRRANYGYTF.

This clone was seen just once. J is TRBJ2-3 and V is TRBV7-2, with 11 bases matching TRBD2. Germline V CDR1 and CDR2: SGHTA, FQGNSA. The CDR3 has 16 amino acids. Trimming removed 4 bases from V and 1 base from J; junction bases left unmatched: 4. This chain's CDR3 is CASSSTSGIRTDTQYF. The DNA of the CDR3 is TGTGCCAGCAGCTCGACTAGCGGGATACGCACAGATACGCAGTATTTT.

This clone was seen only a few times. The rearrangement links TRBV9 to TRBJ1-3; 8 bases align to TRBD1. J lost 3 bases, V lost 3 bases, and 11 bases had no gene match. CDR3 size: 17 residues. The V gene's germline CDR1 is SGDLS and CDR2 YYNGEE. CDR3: CASSDPNRGRGGNTIYF. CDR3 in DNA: TGTGCCAGCAGCGACCCGAACAGGGGGAGGGGTGGAAACACCATATATTTT.

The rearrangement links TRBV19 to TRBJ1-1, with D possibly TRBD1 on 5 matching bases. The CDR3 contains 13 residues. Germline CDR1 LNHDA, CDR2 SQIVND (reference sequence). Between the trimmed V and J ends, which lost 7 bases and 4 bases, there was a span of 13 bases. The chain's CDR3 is CASNFLGGTEAFF. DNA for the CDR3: TGTGCCAGTAACTTTCTGGGGGGCACTGAAGCTTTCTTT.

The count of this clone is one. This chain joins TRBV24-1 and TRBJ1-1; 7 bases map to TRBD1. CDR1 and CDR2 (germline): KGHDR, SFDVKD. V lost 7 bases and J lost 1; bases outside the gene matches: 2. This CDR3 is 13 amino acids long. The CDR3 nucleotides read TGTGCCACCAGCAAGGGGGCGAACACTGAAGCTTTCTTT. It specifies CATSKGANTEAFF.